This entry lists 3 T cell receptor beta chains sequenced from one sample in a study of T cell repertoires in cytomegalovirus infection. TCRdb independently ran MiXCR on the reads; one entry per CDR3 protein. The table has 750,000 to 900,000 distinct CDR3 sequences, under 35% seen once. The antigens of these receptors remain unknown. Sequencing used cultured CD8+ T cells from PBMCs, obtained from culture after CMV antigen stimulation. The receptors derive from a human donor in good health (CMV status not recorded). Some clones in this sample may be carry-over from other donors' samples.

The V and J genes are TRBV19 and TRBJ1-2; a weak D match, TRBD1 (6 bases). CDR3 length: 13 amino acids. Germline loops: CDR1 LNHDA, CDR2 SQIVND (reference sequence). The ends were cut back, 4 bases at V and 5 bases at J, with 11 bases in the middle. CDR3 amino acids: CASSRSGDYGYTF. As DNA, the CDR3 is TGTGCCAGTAGTAGGTCAGGGGATTATGGCTACACCTTC.

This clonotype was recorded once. DNA for the CDR3: TGCGCCAGCAGCCAAGGTACAGGGGGCGTAAGTAGCGGGGAGCAGTTCTTC. The encoded protein is CASSQGTGGVSSGEQFF. The chain carries TRBV4-1 and TRBJ2-1; TRBD1 aligns across 9 bases. The germline V gene has CDR1 MGHRA and CDR2 YSYEKL. Trimming took 1 base from V and 10 from J; bases not matched to a gene: 14. The CDR3 spans 17 residues.

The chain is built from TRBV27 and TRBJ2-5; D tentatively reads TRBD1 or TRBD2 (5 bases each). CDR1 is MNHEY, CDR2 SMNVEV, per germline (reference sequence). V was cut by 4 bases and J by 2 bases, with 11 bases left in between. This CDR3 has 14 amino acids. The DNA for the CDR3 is TGTGCCAGCAGTTCCGGGGCGGATCAAGAGACCCAGTACTTC. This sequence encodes CASSSGADQETQYF.